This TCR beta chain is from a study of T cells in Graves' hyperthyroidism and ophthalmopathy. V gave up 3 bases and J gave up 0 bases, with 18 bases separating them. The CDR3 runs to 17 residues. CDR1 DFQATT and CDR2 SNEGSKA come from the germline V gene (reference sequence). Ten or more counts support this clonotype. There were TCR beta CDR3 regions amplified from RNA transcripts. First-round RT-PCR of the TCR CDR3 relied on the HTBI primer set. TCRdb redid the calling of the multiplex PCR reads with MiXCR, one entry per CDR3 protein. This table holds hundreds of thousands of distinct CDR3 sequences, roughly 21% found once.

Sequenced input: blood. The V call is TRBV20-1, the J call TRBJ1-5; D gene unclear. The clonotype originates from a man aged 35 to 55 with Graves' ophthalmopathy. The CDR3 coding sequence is TGCAGTGCTAGCTTCCCTCGGGCGGAAAATAGCAATCAGCCCCAGCATTTT. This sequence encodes CSASFPRAENSNQPQHF.